This T cell receptor beta chain was documented in a study of early T cells in non-severe SARS-CoV-2 infection. V was shortened by 0 bases and J by 2 bases, with 9 bases between the two germline ends. The CDR3 loop spans 14 amino acids. Germline CDR1 reads SGHKS; CDR2 reads YYEKEE (reference sequence). MiXCR was run by TCRdb on the 5' RACE reads, yielding one entry per CDR3 protein. This sample yields tens of thousands of distinct CDR3 sequences, of which less than 9.5% are seen a single time; 5.3% belongs to the top ten. The chain joins TRBV5-5 to TRBJ2-7; perhaps TRBD1 as D (6 bases). The source material was whole blood, sampled at baseline. This clonotype originated in an adult who was a healthcare worker with PCR-confirmed SARS-CoV-2 infection or an uninfected control (not recorded which). DNA of the CDR3: TGTGCCAGCAGCTTGGTCAGGGGTCCCTACGAGCAGTACTTC. Amino acids: CASSLVRGPYEQYF.